This T cell receptor (beta chain) was sequenced during a study of blood T cell repertoires in COVID-19. Study-level information: The cDNA or gDNA used as material had been derived from T cells, B-cell-depleted T cells, or PBMCs.

The study drew participants aged roughly 18 to 95 years from fewer than 30 US areas. The recovered donors of Cohort 3 showed two negative PCRs, clearance, or symptom resolution. Sequencing used immunoSEQ multiplex PCR; TCRdb keeps in-frame clones, though not all of them. Among some 160,000 clones listed, just under 85% were seen once. This receptor was identified in a woman between 40 and 50 years old who had recovered from COVID-19. Sequencing input: PBMCs or T cells enriched from blood (not recorded which).

The CDR3 sequence is CASSPLGQNYRAGGYTF. In nucleotides, the CDR3 is TGTGCCAGCAGCCCCTTGGGACAGAACTATCGGGCGGGGGGCTACACCTTC. J is TRBJ1-2 and V is TRBV7-9, with 7 bases aligning to TRBD1. The V segment lost 5 bases and the J segment 8 bases; nucleotides outside the gene matches: 20. Germline V CDR1 and CDR2: SEHNR, FQNEAQ (reference sequence). This CDR3 has 17 residues.